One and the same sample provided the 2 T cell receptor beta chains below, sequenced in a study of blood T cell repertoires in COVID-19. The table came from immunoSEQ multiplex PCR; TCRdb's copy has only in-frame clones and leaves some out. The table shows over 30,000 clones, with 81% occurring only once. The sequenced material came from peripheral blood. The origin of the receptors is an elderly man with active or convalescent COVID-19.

The CDR3 nucleotides read TGTGCCAGTAGTACGGTCCCCGGGGATCAGCCCCAGCATTTT. Its protein product is CASSTVPGDQPQHF. The V and J genes are TRBV19 and TRBJ1-5; no firm D call. Germline V gives CDR1 LNHDA, CDR2 SQIVND (reference sequence). Trimming cost V 4 bases and J 5 bases, with 12 bases left between them. The CDR3 sequence is 14 residues long.

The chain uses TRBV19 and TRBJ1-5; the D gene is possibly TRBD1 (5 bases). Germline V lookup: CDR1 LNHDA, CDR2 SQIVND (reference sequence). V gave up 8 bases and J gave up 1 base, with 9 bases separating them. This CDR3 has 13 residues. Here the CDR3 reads CASSPGSNQPQHF. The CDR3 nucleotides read TGTGCCAGTTCCCCAGGGAGCAATCAGCCCCAGCATTTT. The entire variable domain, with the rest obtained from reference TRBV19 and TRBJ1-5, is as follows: DGGITQSPKYLFRKEGQNVTLSCEQNLNHDAMYWYRQDPGQGLRLIYYSQIVNDFQKGDIAEGYSVSREKKESFPLTVTSAQKNPTAFYLCASSPGSNQPQHFGDGTRLSIL.